This TCR beta chain comes out of a study of blood T cell repertoires in COVID-19. Germline V gene sequence: CDR1 LGHDT, CDR2 YNNKEL (reference sequence). CDR3 length equals 13 residues. V was clipped by 4 bases and J by 6 bases; unmatched bases: 1. Per the original data handling: It was from reference gene primer amplification that nucleated cell counts were estimated. Assay: immunoSEQ multiplex PCR; the TCRdb copy retains only in-frame clones and omits some. The DNA gave D and trimming, while V, J and clone size come from that table. The table records approximately 250,000 clones, approximately 80% of them present only once. This clone has only a few counts.

This TCR was sampled from a woman in her sixties with active or convalescent COVID-19. Sequenced sample: peripheral blood. The V and J genes are TRBV3-1 (or the pseudogene TRBV3-2) and TRBJ1-5, with TRBD1 matching over 9 bases. CDR3 sequence: CASSPTGGQPQHF. The CDR3 DNA follows: TGTGCCAGCAGCCCGACAGGGGGTCAGCCCCAGCATTTT.